These T cell receptor beta chains were read from a single sample in a study of CD8 T cells in ankylosing spondylitis. TCRdb analysed the 5' RACE reads with MiXCR anew, one entry per CDR3 protein. Of over 150,000 distinct CDR3 sequences in the sample, roughly 12% were seen once. The specimen sequenced was blood, either unsorted or a sorted T cell fraction (not recorded which). These receptors originate from a male donor with ankylosing spondylitis or in good health (not recorded which). The CDR3 runs from the conserved cysteine through the conserved F or W. D genes are given only for firm matches. Not all rows give a size; the values are once, few, many and, for expanded clones, a class.

DNA | CDR3 | J | size | D | V
TGTGCCAGCTCCATCAGACTAGCGGGGGACAATGAGCAGTTCTTC | CASSIRLAGDNEQFF | TRBJ2-1 | few | TRBD2 | TRBV7-9
TGTGCCAGCAGCGACTCCGGGACTACCCCTGACGACACCGGGGAGCTGTTTTTT | CASSDSGTTPDDTGELFF | TRBJ2-2 | many | TRBD2 | TRBV9
TGTGCCAGCAGTTTATCGCAGAGCGGCGGCTACACCTTC | CASSLSQSGGYTF | TRBJ1-2 | NA | NA | TRBV27
TGCGCCAGCAGCCAAGAAGGTCTAGCGGAGCAGTTCTTC | CASSQEGLAEQFF | TRBJ2-1 | NA | NA | TRBV4-1
TGTGCCAGCAGTTTATCCCCAACGGGGGTTGGGTACTATGGCTACACCTTC | CASSLSPTGVGYYGYTF | TRBJ1-2 | NA | NA | TRBV12-3/TRBV12-4
TGCGCCAGCAGCCCAGGGTCGGGGGACACTGAAGCTTTCTTT | CASSPGSGDTEAFF | TRBJ1-1 | NA | NA | TRBV5-1
TGTGCCAGTAGTAAGGCCACCTCCTACGAGCAGTACTTC | CASSKATSYEQYF | TRBJ2-7 | NA | NA | TRBV19
TGTGCCAGCAGGTCTGTCCAAGACTCCGGCTCCGAGCAGTACTTC | CASRSVQDSGSEQYF | TRBJ2-7 | few | NA | TRBV27
TGTGCCAGCAGTTTAGGGTGGGGGGAGCTGTTTTTT | CASSLGWGELFF | TRBJ2-2 | few | NA | TRBV27
TGTGCCAGCAGCGGGGGGACAGGGCCGAAAATCCGGGGCTACACCTTC | CASSGGTGPKIRGYTF | TRBJ1-2 | NA | TRBD1 | TRBV11-2
TGTGCCAGTAGCGCAGGGAATTCACCCCTCCACTTT | CASSAGNSPLHF | TRBJ1-6 | NA | NA | TRBV14
TGTGCCACCAGCAGACTCCGGGACAGTACCTACGAGCAGTACTTC | CATSRLRDSTYEQYF | TRBJ2-7 | many | TRBD1 | TRBV15
TGCAGTGCTAGAGACCCGACAGGGACGCACTACGAGCAGTACTTC | CSARDPTGTHYEQYF | TRBJ2-7 | NA | TRBD1 | TRBV20-1
TGCGCCAGCAGCCAAGCGGAGGAATGGGAGGCTAGCACAGATACGCAGTATTTT | CASSQAEEWEASTDTQYF | TRBJ2-3 | many | NA | TRBV4-1
TGTGCCAGCAACGGAGAGACGGGTCTGGGGACCCAGTACTTC | CASNGETGLGTQYF | TRBJ2-5 | NA | NA | TRBV6-1
TGTGCCAGCAGTCGGAATGGGAGTCCCCAGCCCCAGCATTTT | CASSRNGSPQPQHF | TRBJ1-5 | NA | NA | TRBV7-9
TGCGCCAGCAGCTCGGGACAGGGGGTCGCAGATACGCAGTATTTT | CASSSGQGVADTQYF | TRBJ2-3 | many | TRBD1 | TRBV5-1
TGTGCCAGCAGGCCCATAGGATTCGGCAGTCCGAACGAGCAGTACTTC | CASRPIGFGSPNEQYF | TRBJ2-7 | NA | NA | TRBV28
TGTGCCAGCAGTTACTTGGACGACAGGGTCGACGAGCAGTACTTC | CASSYLDDRVDEQYF | TRBJ2-7 | few | TRBD1 | TRBV6-5
TGTGCTAGTGGTTTGGTACGGTCTCTTTTAGCCGAGGGGGAGACCCAGTACTTC | CASGLVRSLLAEGETQYF | TRBJ2-5 | NA | NA | TRBV12-5
TGTGCCAGCATTCCCCCCCTCGGACTAGCGGGCGCGGGGGAGACCCAGTACTTC | CASIPPLGLAGAGETQYF | TRBJ2-5 | many | TRBD2 | TRBV2